The T cell receptor beta chain described here comes from a study of T cell responses to AZD1222 COVID-19 vaccine. Study-level findings and limits: Increases in Spike-specific TCR breadth and depth were seen after two AZD1222 doses.

As regards this clone: The antigen remains unidentified.

This table comes from immunoSEQ multiplex PCR, and its TCRdb copy is limited to in-frame clones, with some not included. The sample contains roughly 130,000 clones, roughly 88% of which appear only once. CDR1 is MDHEN and CDR2 is SYDVKM in the germline V gene. The CDR3 is made up of 18 amino acids. Unmatched junction bases numbered 16, after V lost 5 bases and J lost 5 bases. This receptor was identified in an adult in good health. V is TRBV28 and J is TRBJ2-7, with 12 bases aligning to TRBD2. Material: peripheral blood, obtained on day 0 of AZD1222 vaccination. The CDR3 coding sequence is TGTGCCAGCAGTCCCCCCGGGACTAGCGGGCCTTCGTCTCACGAGCAGTACTTC. Translation gives CASSPPGTSGPSSHEQYF.